A selection of T cell receptor beta chains follows, all from one sample in a study of OX40 agonist ivuxolimab in advanced cancers. Sequenced by immunoSEQ multiplex PCR; TCRdb stores in-frame clones only, minus some. The sample records about 95,000 clones, roughly nine tenths being singletons. The source was CD4+ or CD8+ T cells sorted from blood, collected in a trial of the OX40 agonist ivuxolimab. The receptor source for this set is an adult with an advanced solid tumor such as melanoma, head and neck, liver or kidney cancer. Both conserved end residues are part of each CDR3. D genes are given only for firm matches. Clone size is stated in some rows and not others, as once, few, many or a class when expanded.

abundance	d_gene	v_gene	j_gene	CDR3nt	CDR3aa
NA	NA	TRBV7-2	TRBJ2-2	TGTGCCAGCAGCTTAGTGGGGGGAGCAAACACCGGGGAGCTGTTTTTT	CASSLVGGANTGELFF
NA	NA	TRBV27	TRBJ1-3	TGTGCCAGCAGACGACACGGGACACCAGCCGGAAACACCATATATTTT	CASRRHGTPAGNTIYF
NA	NA	TRBV21-1	TRBJ2-3	TGTGCCAGCAGCAAAGGAGCGGGATTGAGCACAGATACGCAGTATTTT	CASSKGAGLSTDTQYF
NA	TRBD2	TRBV10-3	TRBJ2-7	TGTGCCACCGGTGCGGGGGACTACGAGCAGTACTTC	CATGAGDYEQYF
NA	TRBD2	TRBV19	TRBJ2-7	TGTGCCAGTAGTATAATACCCTTAACAGGGGGACTAGCGGGGTTCTACGAGCAGTACTTC	CASSIIPLTGGLAGFYEQYF
NA	NA	TRBV28	TRBJ2-7	TGTGCCAGCGTGCGGAACGGGTACGAGCAGTACTTC	CASVRNGYEQYF
NA	NA	TRBV19	TRBJ2-1	TGTGCCAGTAGTGCCCCCGGTAATGAGCAGTTCTTC	CASSAPGNEQFF
NA	NA	TRBV30	TRBJ1-4	TGTGCCTGGAGTGTCTCTCTCCCCGGGGACGAAAAACTGTTTTTT	CAWSVSLPGDEKLFF
NA	TRBD1	TRBV27	TRBJ2-2	TGTGCCAGCAGAACGACAGGGGGCCTGGCGGGAGTAACCGGGGAGCTGTTTTTT	CASRTTGGLAGVTGELFF
NA	NA	TRBV4-1	TRBJ2-5	TGCGCCAGCAGCCGCGCTTCCCGGGAGACCCAGTACTTC	CASSRASRETQYF
NA	NA	TRBV29-1	TRBJ2-1	TGCAGCGGAGGGGGGGAACCCTACAATGAGCAGTTCTTC	CSGGGEPYNEQFF
NA	TRBD1	TRBV9	TRBJ2-2	TGTGCCAGCAGCGGACGGACAGGGGACCTCACCGGGGAGCTGTTTTTT	CASSGRTGDLTGELFF
NA	NA	TRBV7-2	TRBJ2-7	TGTGCCAGCAGCTTACATCAGCTGGATCTCTCCTACGAGCAGTACTTC	CASSLHQLDLSYEQYF
NA	NA	TRBV23-1	TRBJ1-3	TGCGCCAGCAGTCAATCGGATAGGAGCGCTGGAAACACCATATATTTT	CASSQSDRSAGNTIYF
once	NA	TRBV28	TRBJ2-7	TGTGCCAGCAGCCCACATGGATCTTCCGGCTACGAGCAGTACTTC	CASSPHGSSGYEQYF
NA	TRBD1	TRBV6-5	TRBJ1-1	TGTGCCAGCAGTTCCCGGGACAGGGGGAACACTGAAGCTTTCTTT	CASSSRDRGNTEAFF
NA	TRBD1	TRBV7-8	TRBJ1-4	TGTGCCAGCAGCCCATACCTATCAGGGGGCTTAGAAAAACTGTTTTTT	CASSPYLSGGLEKLFF
NA	TRBD2	TRBV7-2	TRBJ2-1	TGTGCCAGCAGACCCGGGACTAGCGGGGGCAATGAGCAGTTCTTC	CASRPGTSGGNEQFF
NA	NA	TRBV7-9	TRBJ2-3	TGTGCCACAACCCGGCAGGGCCCCACAGATACGCAGTATTTT	CATTRQGPTDTQYF
NA	NA	TRBV7-2	TRBJ2-7	TGTGCCAGCAGCTTAAGTGGGGTAAACTACGAGCAGTACTTC	CASSLSGVNYEQYF
NA	NA	TRBV28	TRBJ1-5	TGTGCCAGCAGTCCACCCGGGGGGGGGTTTCAGCCCCAGCATTTT	CASSPPGGGFQPQHF
NA	NA	TRBV5-1	TRBJ2-3	TGCGCCAGCAGCAGAACGACAGGCATCAACACAGATACGCAGTATTTT	CASSRTTGINTDTQYF
NA	TRBD2	TRBV7-3	TRBJ2-6	TGTGCCAGCAGCCCGGGGCTAGCGGACTCTGTGGGTGCCAACGTCCTGACTTTC	CASSPGLADSVGANVLTF
NA	NA	TRBV10-3	TRBJ1-1	TGTGCCACCACGGCCGTCGGGAACACTGAAGCTTTCTTT	CATTAVGNTEAFF
NA	NA	TRBV4-1	TRBJ1-6	TGCGCCAGCAGCCAAGGACCGAGCTCCTATAATTCACCCCTCCACTTT	CASSQGPSSYNSPLHF
NA	NA	TRBV11-2	TRBJ1-5	TGTGCCAGCAGCGAACATAGCAATCAGCCCCAGCATTTT	CASSEHSNQPQHF
NA	NA	TRBV2	TRBJ2-7	TGTGCCAGCAGCGGGGCCTTCTACGAGCAGTACTTC	CASSGAFYEQYF
NA	NA	TRBV6-1	TRBJ2-1	TGTGCCAGCAGTGAAGTCTCCCAGGGGAATGAGCAGTTCTTC	CASSEVSQGNEQFF
NA	NA	TRBV25-1	TRBJ2-3	TGTGCCAGCAGTAGGGACCATCAAAATACGCAGTATTTT	CASSRDHQNTQYF
NA	NA	TRBV7-9	TRBJ1-3	TGTGCCAGCAGCTCCCCTGGAGCCAGCTCTGGAAACACCATATATTTT	CASSSPGASSGNTIYF
once	TRBD1	TRBV6-6	TRBJ1-1	TGTGCCAGCAGAAGACAGGGGTCCTCGAACACTGAAGCTTTCTTT	CASRRQGSSNTEAFF
medium-sized	NA	TRBV5-1	TRBJ1-5	TGCGCCAGCAGCCGTATCGGGGCGCCGGATCAGCCCCAGCATTTT	CASSRIGAPDQPQHF
NA	NA	TRBV9	TRBJ2-5	TGTGCCAGCAGCGTAGATCCGGCCGGAAGAGAGACCCAGTACTTC	CASSVDPAGRETQYF
NA	NA	TRBV9	TRBJ2-3	TGTGCCAGCAGCGTAGGCGGACAAAGAGGAGATACGCAGTATTTT	CASSVGGQRGDTQYF
few	TRBD1	TRBV19	TRBJ1-4	TGTGCCAGTAGTGGAGGGACAGGGGGACGGGAAAAACTGTTTTTT	CASSGGTGGREKLFF
NA	TRBD2	TRBV7-2	TRBJ2-1	TGTGCCAGCAGCCTAGGGACCACTAGCGGGTTTAACAATGAGCAGTTCTTC	CASSLGTTSGFNNEQFF
NA	NA	TRBV6-6	TRBJ2-1	TGTGCCAGCCCCTGGGGAGGTCTTCGGTACAATGAGCAGTTCTTC	CASPWGGLRYNEQFF
NA	NA	TRBV4-1	TRBJ2-7	TGCGCCAGCAGCACCCGTATTAGCGAGTTTTACGAGCAGTACTTC	CASSTRISEFYEQYF
NA	NA	TRBV11-3	TRBJ2-7	TGTGCCAGCAGCCCGTCGGAATACGAGCAGTACTTC	CASSPSEYEQYF
NA	NA	TRBV6-1	TRBJ2-7	TGTGCCAGCAGTTATATTGGCGAGCAGTACTTC	CASSYIGEQYF
NA	NA	TRBV2	TRBJ2-2	TGTGCCAGCAGTGGGCAGGGAGGCACCGGGGAGCTGTTTTTT	CASSGQGGTGELFF
NA	NA	TRBV28	TRBJ1-2	TGTGCCAGCAGTCCGATCCAACAGGGAAAGGATTATGGCTACACCTTC	CASSPIQQGKDYGYTF
NA	TRBD1	TRBV28	TRBJ1-3	TGTGCCAGCAGTAGGACAGGGGCAAACACCATATATTTT	CASSRTGANTIYF
NA	NA	TRBV7-9	TRBJ1-1	TGTGCCAGCAGCTTAGGGCAGTTTGAAGCTTTCTTT	CASSLGQFEAFF
once	TRBD2	TRBV18	TRBJ2-1	TGTGCCAGCTCACCTTCAGGGTTTTTGGCGGGAGATTCCTACAATGAGCAGTTCTTC	CASSPSGFLAGDSYNEQFF